The 9 T cell receptor beta chains below all came from one sample that was sequenced in a study of cytomegalovirus exposure and HLA in healthy donors. Using immunoSEQ multiplex PCR, the repertoire was profiled, and TCRdb retains in-frame clones only, with some absent. The table lists 110,000 to 150,000 clones, 80% to 90% of them singletons. The sequencing input was PBMCs. All receptors derive from a man aged 18 to 29 in good health and CMV-seronegative.

The rearrangement uses TRBV5-4 and TRBJ2-3; TRBD2 matches at 9 bases. From germline, CDR1 is SGHNT and CDR2 YYREEE (reference sequence). With 5 bases clipped from V and 5 bases from J, the junction kept 6 bases outside the gene matches. This CDR3 contains 14 residues. Written as DNA, the CDR3 is TGTGCCAGCAGTTTAGCGGGGGCGGGAGATACGCAGTATTTT. Translation: CASSLAGAGDTQYF.

A word on this clone: This specimen includes other DNA sequences encoding the same CDR3. The chain is built from TRBV18 and TRBJ2-3; D remains ambiguous. Germline V gene data show CDR1 as KGHSH and CDR2 as LQKENI. The CDR3 spans 14 residues. The germline V and J ends were trimmed by 3 bases and 6 bases, with 13 bases remaining between them. Here the CDR3 DNA reads TGTGCCAGCTCACCCTCTGGTCTGACTGATACGCAGTATTTT. Protein product: CASSPSGLTDTQYF.

The rearrangement uses TRBV6-1 and TRBJ2-1; TRBD1 is a possible D gene (6 bases). V lost 4 bases, J lost 9 bases, and 13 bases lay in between. Germline lookup yields CDR1 MNHNS and CDR2 SASEGT. This CDR3 is built from 13 residues. The CDR3 reads CASSGAGVGEQFF. DNA for the CDR3: TGTGCCAGCAGTGGGGCAGGGGTTGGTGAGCAGTTCTTC.

The V gene is TRBV7-9, the J gene TRBJ2-7; 9 positions agree with TRBD1. The germline CDR1 and CDR2 sequences are SEHNR and FQNEAQ (reference sequence). This CDR3 has 15 residues. With V trimmed by 5 bases and J by 6 bases, 11 bases remained unmatched. The CDR3 sequence: CASSQPGTGYSEQYF. The DNA for the CDR3 is TGTGCCAGCAGCCAGCCCGGGACAGGGTATTCCGAGCAGTACTTC.

This chain links TRBV5-4 with TRBJ1-6; D possibly corresponds to TRBD1 (6 bases). This CDR3 spans 15 amino acids. Per the germline V gene, CDR1 is SGHNT and CDR2 is YYREEE (reference sequence). V gave up 0 bases and J gave up 7 bases, with 11 bases separating them. The CDR3 nucleotides are TGTGCCAGCAGCTTGGGACAGGCCCCCAATTCACCCCTCCACTTT. This encodes CASSLGQAPNSPLHF. Drawing the rest from reference TRBV5-4 and TRBJ1-6, the complete variable domain is ETGVTQSPTHLIKTRGQQVTLRCSSQSGHNTVSWYQQALGQGPQFIFQYYREEENGRGNFPPRFSGLQFPNYSSELNVNALELDDSALYLCASSLGQAPNSPLHFGNGTRLTVT.

This chain links TRBV7-2 with TRBJ2-7; tentative D call: TRBD2 (6 bases). Germline CDR1 SGHTA, CDR2 FQGNSA. This CDR3 has 15 amino acids. The V gene lost 5 bases and the J gene lost 0 bases, with 14 bases spanning the gap. The DNA of the CDR3 is TGTGCCAGCAGCCCTATTTATAGCGGCTCCTACGAGCAGTACTTC. Translation gives CASSPIYSGSYEQYF.

The chain combines TRBV4-1 with TRBJ2-1; a weak D match, TRBD2 (5 bases). Per germline, CDR1 MGHRA and CDR2 YSYEKL. The CDR3 runs to 14 residues. The germline V and J ends were trimmed by 1 base and 4 bases, with 8 bases remaining between them. This CDR3 is CASSQGRDYNEQFF. Written as DNA, the CDR3 is TGCGCCAGCAGCCAAGGACGGGATTACAATGAGCAGTTCTTC.

The chain combines TRBV7-2 with TRBJ2-2; D is possibly TRBD2 (6 bases). The length of the CDR3 is 17 residues. Per the germline V gene, CDR1 is SGHTA and CDR2 is FQGNSA. The ends were cut back, 5 bases at V and 0 bases at J, with 16 bases in the middle. This chain's CDR3 is CASSPQAGLTNTGELFF. The CDR3 DNA is TGTGCCAGCAGCCCCCAAGCGGGTCTAACGAACACCGGGGAGCTGTTTTTT.

The CDR3 sequence is CASSFRTGRAEQYF. CDR3 in DNA: TGTGCCAGCAGCTTCAGGACAGGGCGGGCCGAGCAGTACTTC. This chain connects TRBV5-6 to TRBJ2-7; 8 nucleotides match TRBD1. Germline CDR1 reads SGHDT; CDR2 reads YYEEEE. CDR3 length equals 14 residues. V dropped 2 bases and J dropped 6; count of bases not matched to a gene: 7.